These 25 T cell receptor beta chains were sequenced from one sample in a study of T cells after yellow fever vaccination (dated by TCRdb to 2018 to 2020). The library was produced with 5' RACE. For sequencing, an Illumina NovaSeq 6000 was employed. TCRdb reprocessed the public reads (quality trimming at Q25 with fastp, clone calling with MiXCR) and kept in-frame beta chains. Rows are unified per CDR3 protein, each entry keeping the most common DNA and genes. The sample table records over 250,000 distinct CDR3 sequences; 4.1% of these occur just once. The ten largest clones take up under 30% of the sample. The intended sense of this specimen's treatment or condition label: live attenuated yellow fever vaccine strain. The sample in question was PBMCs, obtained 5 days after the yellow fever booster vaccination. These receptors came from a man between 18 and 35 years old who received the YFV17D yellow fever vaccine.

This clonotype was observed at least ten times. CDR3 loop: CASSLAGGPLGETQYF. As DNA, the CDR3 is TGCGCCAGCAGCTTGGCCGGGGGGCCTCTTGGGGAGACCCAGTACTTC. This chain connects TRBV5-1 to TRBJ2-5; D might be TRBD2 (7 bases). V lost 0 bases and J lost 5, with 17 bases in between. The germline CDR1 and CDR2 sequences are SGHRS and YFSETQ. The CDR3 sequence is 16 residues long.

This clonotype has more than one count but fewer than ten. The V call is TRBV7-2, the J call TRBJ2-1; D unclear. Germline V lookup: CDR1 SGHTA, CDR2 FQGNSA. The CDR3 is 14 amino acids. V lost 3 bases and J 9 bases, leaving 15 bases between the germline ends. The CDR3 nucleotides read TGTGCCAGCAGCTTGGGGTGGGCTACACTTGAGCAGTTCTTC. Amino acids: CASSLGWATLEQFF.

V usage is TRBV29-1 and J usage is TRBJ2-3; the D is unclear. Germline CDR1 SQVTM, CDR2 ANQGSEA. The CDR3 loop spans 13 amino acids. V lost 8 bases and J 2 bases, leaving 14 bases between the germline ends. The CDR3 reads CSPEGPSTDTQYF. The CDR3 nucleotides read TGCAGCCCTGAAGGGCCTTCCACAGATACGCAGTATTTT.

This clonotype was seen only a few times. The gene calls are TRBV12-3 or TRBV12-4 and TRBJ1-6; D not resolved. The CDR3 is 13 residues long. V shed 2 bases and J shed 7 bases, with 6 bases lying between them. CDR3 region: CASSLLQNSPLHF. The CDR3 nucleotides read TGTGCCAGCAGTTTATTACAGAATTCACCCCTCCACTTT.

A few counts support this clonotype. The CDR3 DNA is TGTGCCAGCTCACCACTATTAGGGGACCATGGCTACACCTTC. This translates into CASSPLLGDHGYTF. The chain recombines TRBV18 with TRBJ1-2, with a weak D call TRBD1 (5 bases). The CDR3 loop spans 14 amino acids. Germline assignment: CDR1 KGHSH and CDR2 LQKENI. Trimming left V 1 base short and J 6 bases short, with 12 bases between.

The chain recombines TRBV6-5 with TRBJ2-5, with D possibly called TRBD1 or TRBD2 (5 bases each). This CDR3 region has 15 residues. In germline, CDR1 is MNHEY, CDR2 SVGAGI. V dropped 0 bases and J dropped 4 bases, with 12 bases sitting between them. The chain's CDR3 is CASSYSSGPGETQYF. Written as DNA, the CDR3 is TGTGCCAGCAGTTACTCTTCGGGGCCGGGAGAGACCCAGTACTTC.

This clonotype was counted at least ten times. This chain uses TRBV10-3 with TRBJ2-2, with a tentative D call TRBD1 (6 bases). The CDR3 extends over 14 amino acids. V lost 4 bases and J lost 6, with 12 bases in between. The germline gives CDR1 ENHRY, CDR2 SYGVKD. The CDR3 region has the DNA TGTGCCATCAGTGTAAACAGGGAACCCGGGGAGCTGTTTTTT. Encoded protein: CAISVNREPGELFF.

This clonotype was recorded at least ten times. The chain has TRBV4-3 and TRBJ2-7; 7 bases are a match to TRBD1. The junction had 10 bases not matched to a gene; V was cut back by 5 bases and J by 3 bases. Germline values: CDR1 LGHNA, CDR2 YSLEER. The CDR3 is made up of 15 amino acids. CDR3 DNA: TGCGCCAGCAGCTATAGGGACAGCCCCCTCTACGAGCAGTACTTC. Its translation: CASSYRDSPLYEQYF.

The genes are TRBV11-2 and TRBJ2-7; D possibly corresponds to TRBD1 (5 bases). The CDR3 consists of 15 residues. Germline V CDR1 and CDR2: SGHAT, FQNNGV. Trimming removed 0 bases from V and 0 bases from J, with 9 bases in between. The CDR3: CASSLDFDSSYEQYF. CDR3 nucleotide sequence: TGTGCCAGCAGCTTAGATTTCGACAGCTCCTACGAGCAGTACTTC.

This clonotype has more than one count but fewer than ten. This chain links TRBV12-3 or TRBV12-4 with TRBJ1-1; 7 bases match TRBD1. There are 12 residues in the CDR3. The V segment lost 4 bases and the J segment 8 bases; nucleotides outside the gene matches: 4. The CDR3 DNA sequence: TGTGCCAGCAGTTGGACGACAGGGGAAGCTTTCTTT. The encoded protein is CASSWTTGEAFF.

This clonotype was seen a few times. The rearrangement links TRBV28 to TRBJ2-5, with 13 nucleotides matching TRBD2. The CDR3 is made up of 16 amino acids. Germline CDR1 MDHEN, CDR2 SYDVKM. The V segment lost 6 bases and the J segment 3 bases; nucleotides outside the gene matches: 7. CDR3 nucleotides: TGTGCCAGCAGGCCACTAGCGGGGGGGGTAAAAGAGACCCAGTACTTC. Translating gives CASRPLAGGVKETQYF.

The J gene is TRBJ1-1, the V gene TRBV15, with a weak D call TRBD1 (5 bases). Germline CDR1 and CDR2: LNHNV and YYDKDF (reference sequence). The V and J ends lost 6 bases and 0 bases respectively, with 8 bases between them. The CDR3 is 13 amino acids. The CDR3 nucleotides read TGTGCCACCAGGACAGACTTGAACACTGAAGCTTTCTTT. It specifies CATRTDLNTEAFF.

The CDR3 protein is CASSYGLAEADTQYF. The DNA for the CDR3 is TGTGCCAGCAGTTACGGTCTAGCGGAGGCAGATACGCAGTATTTT. The chain carries TRBV6-5 and TRBJ2-3; 7 nucleotides align to TRBD2. The junction had 6 bases not matched to a gene; V was cut back by 2 bases and J by 4 bases. CDR3 length: 15 residues. The germline CDR1 and CDR2 sequences are MNHEY and SVGAGI.

In this sample, this clonotype turned up a few times. V and J are TRBV4-1 and TRBJ2-2; no reliable D call. Germline V CDR1 and CDR2: MGHRA, YSYEKL. There are 14 residues in the CDR3. Trimming pared 4 bases from V and 10 bases from J, leaving 16 bases between. Here the CDR3 reads CASSPPFGRLELFF. The CDR3, as DNA: TGCGCCAGCAGCCCCCCTTTCGGAAGGTTGGAGCTGTTTTTT.

In this sample, this clonotype turned up a few times. The chain combines TRBV4-1 with TRBJ2-3; TRBD2 might be the D (6 bases). Trimming removed 0 bases at V and 6 bases at J, with 13 bases between. The germline V gene encodes CDR1 MGHRA and CDR2 YSYEKL. The CDR3 is 15 residues long. In DNA form, the CDR3 reads TGCGCCAGCAGCCAAGAATCTTTCCGGGGGGATACGCAGTATTTT. Its translation is CASSQESFRGDTQYF.

The chain has TRBV5-1 and TRBJ2-5, with a tentative D call TRBD2 (5 bases). The CDR3 consists of 16 residues. Germline V gives CDR1 SGHRS, CDR2 YFSETQ. Trimming shortened V by 4 bases and J by 4 bases, and 20 bases separated the two germline ends. CDR3 DNA: TGCGCCAGCAGCCCCGCCCTAGGGAGAAAGATAGAGACCCAGTACTTC. It is translated as CASSPALGRKIETQYF.

The V call is TRBV3-1, the J call TRBJ2-5; no clear D gene. The CDR3 totals 17 residues. V gave up 2 bases and J gave up 5 bases, with 21 bases separating them. From germline, CDR1 is LGHDT and CDR2 YNNKEL (reference sequence). CDR3 DNA: TGTGCCAGCAGCCAATTCGATAGGTCGGGCATCGGCGAGACCCAGTACTTC. It is translated as CASSQFDRSGIGETQYF.

This clonotype was seen many times. The chain carries TRBV6-1 and TRBJ1-2; D unclear. V was trimmed by 5 bases and J by 2 bases, leaving 6 bases between them. Per germline, CDR1 MNHNS and CDR2 SASEGT. The CDR3 is 12 amino acids. The CDR3 sequence is CASSLPNYGYTF. In nucleotides, the CDR3 is TGTGCCAGCAGTTTACCCAACTATGGCTACACCTTC.

The chain joins TRBV5-1 to TRBJ2-3, with 8 bases matching TRBD1. CDR1 and CDR2 (germline): SGHRS, YFSETQ. The CDR3 contains 15 residues. The J segment lost 4 bases and the V segment lost 2 bases, leaving 6 bases of the junction unmatched. CDR3 in amino acids: CASSLGQGWADTQYF. For the CDR3, the DNA is TGCGCCAGCAGCTTAGGACAGGGTTGGGCAGATACGCAGTATTTT.

This clonotype has more than one count but fewer than ten. The chain is built from TRBV18 and TRBJ1-3; D gene uncertain. Deletions cut 3 bases from V and 0 bases from J, with 9 bases between. CDR1 KGHSH and CDR2 LQKENI come from the germline V gene. The CDR3 extends over 15 amino acids. The CDR3 bases are TGTGCCAGCTCACCTCGAGAGTACTCTGGAAACACCATATATTTT. Its protein product is CASSPREYSGNTIYF. The complete variable domain, with remaining parts taken from reference TRBV18 and TRBJ1-3, reads NAGVMQNPRHLVRRRGQEARLRCSPMKGHSHVYWYRQLPEEGLKFMVYLQKENIIDESGMPKERFSAEFPKEGPSILRIQQVVRGDSAAYFCASSPREYSGNTIYFGEGSWLTVV.

This clonotype was seen only a few times. The chain uses TRBV12-3 or TRBV12-4 and TRBJ2-2; 10 positions agree with TRBD2. Unmatched junction bases numbered 7, after V lost 6 bases and J lost 6 bases. The CDR3 consists of 15 residues. This chain's CDR3 is CASRPSGGGAGELFF. The CDR3 DNA reads TGTGCCAGCAGACCTAGCGGGGGAGGCGCCGGGGAGCTGTTTTTT.

This clonotype was counted many times. This rearrangement joins TRBV27 to TRBJ1-1; 7 bases align to TRBD1. The junction had 5 bases not matched to a gene; V was cut back by 9 bases and J by 1 base. The length of the CDR3 is 13 residues. Germline loops: CDR1 MNHEY, CDR2 SMNVEV (reference sequence). The CDR3 protein is CASRDSENTEAFF. In nucleotides, the CDR3 is TGTGCCAGTCGGGACAGCGAGAACACTGAAGCTTTCTTT.

This chain joins TRBV20-1 and TRBJ1-6; D unresolved. The germline CDR1 and CDR2 sequences are DFQATT and SNEGSKA (reference sequence). The germline V and J ends were trimmed by 1 base and 10 bases, with 11 bases remaining between them. The CDR3 runs to 13 residues. The CDR3 coding sequence is TGCAGTGCTAGAGTGGGAACGAACTCACCCCTCCACTTT. Encoded protein: CSARVGTNSPLHF.

This chain joins TRBV6-5 and TRBJ2-3; 7 nucleotides match TRBD1. The V and J ends lost 4 bases and 2 bases, in that order; junction bases with no gene match: 3. CDR1 is MNHEY and CDR2 is SVGAGI in the germline V gene. The CDR3 is 14 residues long. The CDR3 sequence: CASSWTGSTDTQYF. The CDR3 DNA sequence: TGTGCCAGCAGTTGGACAGGTTCCACAGATACGCAGTATTTT.

The table lists this clonotype with a few counts. The gene calls are TRBV27 and TRBJ2-7; TRBD2 is a possible D gene (7 bases). The CDR3 loop spans 15 amino acids. Germline V lookup: CDR1 MNHEY, CDR2 SMNVEV (reference sequence). Trimming removed 6 bases at V and 2 bases at J, with 17 bases between. CDR3 amino acids: CASRLKGGLAYEQYF. The CDR3 DNA sequence: TGTGCCAGCAGGCTCAAGGGGGGGTTAGCCTACGAGCAGTACTTC.